The rows below give T cell receptor beta chains drawn from one sample of a study of T-cell reconstitution after alpha-beta-depleted transplantation in children. TCRdb re-derived calls from the PCR reads in MiXCR, one entry per CDR3 protein. The sample has about 420,000 distinct CDR3 sequences, around 15% seen once. Sequences were derived from PBMCs, mostly from graft donor cells, sampled 360 days after TCRalphabeta/CD19-depleted stem cell transplant. Receptors originate from a boy less than two years old who had a stem cell transplant for Wiskott-Aldrich syndrome, so the T cells may come from the graft donor. CDR3s include the opening cysteine and the closing phenylalanine or tryptophan. Each record gives: V gene, J gene, clone size, D gene, CDR3 DNA, CDR3 protein. A D gene is named only where the DNA matches it firmly. Clone size, where shown, is once, few, many, or a class for clones that have expanded.

V gene: TRBV24-1
J gene: TRBJ2-3
clone size: .
D gene: .
CDR3 DNA: TGTGCCACCAGTGATTCCCCCCAAGCAGCGGATACGCAGTATTTT
CDR3 protein: CATSDSPQAADTQYF

V gene: TRBV11-2
J gene: TRBJ2-7
clone size: few
D gene: .
CDR3 DNA: TGTGCCAGCAGCTCTTGGCCGGGACCAGTTACCTTC
CDR3 protein: CASSSWPGPVTF

V gene: TRBV7-9
J gene: TRBJ2-1
clone size: .
D gene: TRBD2
CDR3 DNA: TGTGCCAGCAGCTTTAAAGGTAGCGGGATTGATAATGAGCAGTTCTTC
CDR3 protein: CASSFKGSGIDNEQFF

V gene: TRBV3-1
J gene: TRBJ2-4
clone size: .
D gene: .
CDR3 DNA: TGTGCCAGCAGCCGATTCCGCGGGACTTTTGACGAAAACATTCAGTACTTC
CDR3 protein: CASSRFRGTFDENIQYF

V gene: TRBV25-1
J gene: TRBJ2-7
clone size: .
D gene: .
CDR3 DNA: TGTGCCAGCAGCGAGATTGGGGGGCAGTACTTC
CDR3 protein: CASSEIGGQYF

V gene: TRBV13
J gene: TRBJ2-2
clone size: many
D gene: TRBD1
CDR3 DNA: TGTGCCAGCAGCCCACCCGGGACAGAGAACACCGGGGAGCTGTTTTTT
CDR3 protein: CASSPPGTENTGELFF

V gene: TRBV7-9
J gene: TRBJ2-1
clone size: .
D gene: TRBD2
CDR3 DNA: TGTGCCAGCGGAAGCGGGGGGACTTACAATGAGCAGTTCTTC
CDR3 protein: CASGSGGTYNEQFF

V gene: TRBV20-1
J gene: TRBJ2-5
clone size: .
D gene: .
CDR3 DNA: TGCAGTGCTGCGAGGGTTCAAGAGACCCAGTACTTC
CDR3 protein: CSAARVQETQYF

V gene: TRBV4-1
J gene: TRBJ2-1
clone size: .
D gene: .
CDR3 DNA: TGCGCCAGCAGCCAACGGGGCGGGAATGAGCAGTTCTTC
CDR3 protein: CASSQRGGNEQFF

V gene: TRBV29-1
J gene: TRBJ2-5
clone size: few
D gene: TRBD1
CDR3 DNA: TGCAGCGTTCGAGACAGGGTACAAGAGACCCAGTACTTC
CDR3 protein: CSVRDRVQETQYF

V gene: TRBV10-3
J gene: TRBJ2-7
clone size: many
D gene: .
CDR3 DNA: TGTGCCATCAGTGAGTACAGGGCGGGTTCCTACGAGCAGTACTTC
CDR3 protein: CAISEYRAGSYEQYF

V gene: TRBV7-6
J gene: TRBJ1-1
clone size: few
D gene: .
CDR3 DNA: TGTGCCAGCAGCCCCTTGGACAGGAACACTGAAGCTTTCTTT
CDR3 protein: CASSPLDRNTEAFF

V gene: TRBV9
J gene: TRBJ2-1
clone size: few
D gene: TRBD2
CDR3 DNA: TGTGCCAGCAGCGTAGCTGGTGGGGCGGCGGGGGACAATGAGCAGTTCTTC
CDR3 protein: CASSVAGGAAGDNEQFF

V gene: TRBV5-1
J gene: TRBJ1-1
clone size: .
D gene: .
CDR3 DNA: TGCGCCAGCAGCTTTCTCGAGGGGAACACTGAAGCTTTCTTT
CDR3 protein: CASSFLEGNTEAFF

V gene: TRBV28
J gene: TRBJ2-1
clone size: many
D gene: .
CDR3 DNA: TGTGCCGCAAAAGGGGGGGGCGTTCGGAGTGAGCAGTTCTTC
CDR3 protein: CAAKGGGVRSEQFF

V gene: TRBV20-1
J gene: TRBJ2-1
clone size: few
D gene: TRBD2
CDR3 DNA: TGCAGTGCTAAAGGCGGACTAGCGGGAGGGCCCCTCTACAATGAGCAGTTCTTC
CDR3 protein: CSAKGGLAGGPLYNEQFF

V gene: TRBV12-3/TRBV12-4
J gene: TRBJ1-2
clone size: few
D gene: .
CDR3 DNA: TGTGCCAGCAGTTTTCGCCCTTATGGCTACACCTTC
CDR3 protein: CASSFRPYGYTF

V gene: TRBV28
J gene: TRBJ1-5
clone size: many
D gene: .
CDR3 DNA: TGTGCCAGCAGCCCCGAGGATCAGCCCCAGCATTTT
CDR3 protein: CASSPEDQPQHF

V gene: TRBV3-1
J gene: TRBJ2-4
clone size: .
D gene: TRBD1
CDR3 DNA: TGTGCCAGCAGCCAAGTCGGGACAGGGGGCAAACTAGCCAAAAACATTCAGTACTTC
CDR3 protein: CASSQVGTGGKLAKNIQYF

V gene: TRBV6-2/TRBV6-3
J gene: TRBJ1-4
clone size: few
D gene: .
CDR3 DNA: TGTGCCAGCAGGCAGGTTGCAACTAATGAAAAACTGTTTTTT
CDR3 protein: CASRQVATNEKLFF